These 32 T cell receptor beta chains came from one sample sequenced in a study of human thymus T cells. The source of the thymus tissue was resections taken during corrective heart surgery. Profiling relied on immunoSEQ multiplex PCR, and the TCRdb table lists in-frame clones only, not all of them. There are tens of thousands of clones in the sample; roughly 94% occur only once, and 0.03% to 0.035% lies in the top ten. Sample: thymus tissue. Receptors were obtained from a girl less than two years old with a congenital heart defect but otherwise immunologically healthy.

The CDR3 bases are TGTGCCAGCAGTGAAAGCCAGGGGATAAGGTACGAGCAGTACTTC. Its protein product is CASSESQGIRYEQYF. The chain combines TRBV6-1 with TRBJ2-7; D is possibly TRBD1 (6 bases). Trimming removed 2 bases from V and 4 bases from J, with 15 bases in between. Looked up from germline, CDR1 is MNHNS and CDR2 is SASEGT. This CDR3 contains 15 residues.

CDR3 protein: CASSPSRGPMNVQFF. The CDR3 coding sequence is TGTGCCAGCAGTCCCTCGCGGGGCCCAATGAACGTGCAGTTCTTC. The V gene is TRBV27, the J gene TRBJ2-1; a weak D match, TRBD2 (6 bases). Germline CDR1 reads MNHEY; CDR2 reads SMNVEV (reference sequence). Trimming took 5 bases from V and 12 from J, leaving 23 bases between them. The length of the CDR3 is 15 residues.

The chain is built from TRBV5-6 and TRBJ2-7; D possibly corresponds to TRBD1 (6 bases). V lost 1 base and J 3 bases, leaving 14 bases between the germline ends. CDR3 length: 15 amino acids. Germline lookup yields CDR1 SGHDT and CDR2 YYEEEE. DNA of the CDR3: TGTGCCAGCAGCTTGCTCCAGGGGTTAGGCTACGAGCAGTACTTC. Its protein product is CASSLLQGLGYEQYF. The whole variable domain, remainder taken from reference TRBV5-6 and TRBJ2-7, is DAGVTQSPTHLIKTRGQQVTLRCSPKSGHDTVSWYQQALGQGPQFIFQYYEEEERQRGNFPDRFSGHQFPNYSSELNVNALLLGDSALYLCASSLLQGLGYEQYFGPGTRLTVT.

The chain employs TRBV7-9 and TRBJ2-1; D not resolved. The germline V gene encodes CDR1 SEHNR and CDR2 FQNEAQ (reference sequence). Trimming stripped 5 bases from V and 8 bases from J, with 7 bases between. This CDR3 spans 11 amino acids. The CDR3 sequence is CASSPLDEQFF. The CDR3 nucleotides are TGTGCCAGCAGCCCCCTAGATGAGCAGTTCTTC.

The chain uses TRBV7-2 and TRBJ1-1; D gene uncertain. The CDR3 has 14 amino acids. Deletions cut 1 base from V and 0 bases from J, with 6 bases between. From germline, CDR1 is SGHTA and CDR2 FQGNSA. CDR3 residues: CASSLGRLNTEAFF. CDR3 nucleotide sequence: TGTGCCAGCAGCTTAGGGAGGTTGAACACTGAAGCTTTCTTT.

V usage is TRBV5-1 and J usage is TRBJ2-1; D assignment may be TRBD1 or TRBD2 (5 bases each). Trimming pared 7 bases from V and 14 bases from J, leaving 22 bases between. CDR3 length equals 13 residues. Germline V lookup: CDR1 SGHRS, CDR2 YFSETQ. Here the CDR3 DNA reads TGCGCCAGCGGGACGGGTGGTGGGAGAGGCGAGTTCTTC. This translates into CASGTGGGRGEFF.

This chain connects TRBV7-2 to TRBJ2-5; 11 nucleotides align to TRBD1. The CDR3 has 16 residues. Losses at the gene ends were 5 bases for V and 2 bases for J; bases not matched to a gene: 7. Looked up from germline, CDR1 is SGHTA and CDR2 is FQGNSA. The DNA for the CDR3 is TGTGCCAGCAGCCCGGACAGGGGGCGTTGGCAAGAGACCCAGTACTTC. This encodes CASSPDRGRWQETQYF.

CDR3 nucleotide sequence: TGCAGCGTTGGGACAGGGGGCTCTGGAAACACCATATATTTT. Its protein is CSVGTGGSGNTIYF. V usage is TRBV29-1 and J usage is TRBJ1-3; TRBD1 matches 10 bases. CDR1 is SQVTM and CDR2 is ANQGSEA in the germline V gene. V gave up 4 bases and J gave up 0 bases; unmatched junction bases: 0. This CDR3 is built from 14 residues.

This rearrangement joins TRBV6-1 to TRBJ2-1, with TRBD2 identical over 7 bases. The trim removed 11 bases at V and 6 bases at J, leaving 13 bases unmatched. This CDR3 is built from 14 residues. Germline lookup yields CDR1 MNHNS and CDR2 SASEGT. In DNA form, the CDR3 reads TGTGCCTCCCACAAGGCTAGCGGATCCAATGAGCAGTTCTTC. Translation: CASHKASGSNEQFF.

The J gene is TRBJ2-7, the V gene TRBV11-2; D is possibly TRBD2 (6 bases). From germline, CDR1 is SGHAT and CDR2 FQNNGV. The CDR3 has 17 residues. Between the trimmed V and J ends, which lost 1 base and 2 bases, there was a span of 18 bases. The CDR3 nucleotides read TGTGCCAGCAGCTTAGGAAGGGTCGGGGGATCCCCCTACGAGCAGTACTTC. This translates into CASSLGRVGGSPYEQYF.

This chain connects TRBV30 to TRBJ2-7, with D tentatively TRBD1 (6 bases). The CDR3 is 16 residues long. The V gene's germline CDR1 is GTSNPN and CDR2 SVGIG (reference sequence). V lost 0 bases to trimming and J lost 2 bases, with 17 bases between them. The CDR3 is CAWSVYGRGGTYEQYF. Written as DNA, the CDR3 is TGTGCCTGGAGTGTCTATGGCAGGGGTGGAACCTACGAGCAGTACTTC.

The J gene is TRBJ2-7, the V gene TRBV21-1; whether TRBD1, the table's D call, matches the DNA was not checked. TRBV21-1 is given as a pseudogene. This CDR3 has 13 amino acids. The chain's CDR3 is CASSNTDLYEQYF. CDR3 nucleotides: TGTGCCAGCAGCAACACAGACCTCTACGAGCAGTACTTC.

The chain employs TRBV29-1 and TRBJ1-4, with 7 bases identical to TRBD1. Trimming cost V 6 bases and J 2 bases; bases outside gene matches: 3. CDR1 and CDR2 (germline): SQVTM, ANQGSEA. CDR3 length: 13 residues. The CDR3 bases are TGCAGCGTATCCAGGGGGACTAATGAAAAACTGTTTTTT. Encoded protein: CSVSRGTNEKLFF.

CDR3 in DNA: TGTGCCACCACGACAGGAGGAGAGACCCAGTACTTC. This sequence encodes CATTTGGETQYF. This chain links TRBV2 with TRBJ2-5, with D tentatively TRBD1 (6 bases). V lost 10 bases to trimming and J lost 4 bases, with 13 bases between them. In germline, CDR1 is SNHLY, CDR2 FYNNEI. This CDR3 is built from 12 residues.

This chain links TRBV6-4 with TRBJ1-1, with TRBD1 identical over 7 bases. J gave up 6 bases and V 5 bases, and 9 bases lay outside the gene matches. The CDR3 extends over 14 amino acids. Germline values: CDR1 MRHNA, CDR2 SNTAGT. The CDR3 is CASSSGTEGSEAFF. CDR3 bases: TGTGCCAGCAGTTCCGGGACAGAAGGATCTGAAGCTTTCTTT.

The chain combines TRBV11-2 with TRBJ1-5; D remains unclear. V was clipped by 0 bases and J by 1 base, with 7 bases between them. Germline assignment: CDR1 SGHAT and CDR2 FQNNGV. CDR3 size: 15 residues. The CDR3 loop reads CASSLEGNSNQPQHF. The CDR3 DNA is TGTGCCAGCAGCTTAGAGGGGAACAGCAATCAGCCCCAGCATTTT.

V gene TRBV7-8 combines with J gene TRBJ2-7; 7 bases are shared with TRBD2. The CDR3 length is 14 residues. V lost 4 bases and J lost 2; bases outside the gene matches: 5. Germline-derived CDR1 and CDR2 are SGHVS and FQNEAQ. The CDR3 nucleotides read TGTGCCAGCAGCTCTAGCGGTACCACCTACGAGCAGTACTTC. It specifies CASSSSGTTYEQYF. Full variable domain (missing parts from reference TRBV7-8 and TRBJ2-7): GAGVSQSPRYKVAKRGQDVALRCDPISGHVSLFWYQQALGQGPEFLTYFQNEAQLDKSGLPSDRFFAERPEGSVSTLKIQRTQQEDSAVYLCASSSSGTTYEQYFGPGTRLTVT.

The chain carries TRBV7-8 and TRBJ2-7, with TRBD2 matching 11 bases. The CDR3 length is 17 residues. Germline V gene data show CDR1 as SGHVS and CDR2 as FQNEAQ. The V segment lost 5 bases and the J segment 2 bases; nucleotides outside the gene matches: 11. The CDR3 loop is CASSRGLADVAPYEQYF. DNA of the CDR3: TGTGCCAGCAGCCGGGGACTAGCGGACGTCGCGCCCTACGAGCAGTACTTC.

The V call is TRBV10-3, the J call TRBJ1-2; 8 nucleotides match TRBD1. The CDR3 covers 14 residues. CDR1 is ENHRY and CDR2 is SYGVKD in the germline V gene. The trim removed 0 bases at V and 4 bases at J, leaving 1 base unmatched. The CDR3 loop is CAISESRGPYGYTF. In DNA, the CDR3 is TGTGCCATCAGTGAGTCCAGGGGGCCCTATGGCTACACCTTC.

The CDR3 sequence is CASSPGLTGEDGYTF. For the CDR3, the DNA is TGTGCCAGCTCACCAGGGCTTACAGGGGAGGATGGCTACACCTTC. V gene TRBV18 combines with J gene TRBJ1-2, with 7 nucleotides matching TRBD1. Germline V gene sequence: CDR1 KGHSH, CDR2 LQKENI. The CDR3 sequence is 15 residues long. After removal of 2 bases from V and 6 bases from J, the junction contained 9 bases not matched to a gene.

The gene calls are TRBV19 and TRBJ1-2, with 9 bases fitting TRBD1. This CDR3 contains 13 residues. V shed 6 bases and J 6 bases; nucleotides not matched to a gene: 5. Germline values: CDR1 LNHDA, CDR2 SQIVND (reference sequence). The CDR3 sequence is CASSGTGLNGYTF. The CDR3 DNA follows: TGTGCCAGTAGCGGGACAGGGTTGAATGGCTACACCTTC.

This sequence joins TRBV10-3 and TRBJ2-7; tentatively, D is TRBD1 (6 bases). Germline V gene lookup returns CDR1 ENHRY and CDR2 SYGVKD. The CDR3 contains 13 residues. The V gene lost 11 bases and the J gene lost 0 bases, with 14 bases spanning the gap. CDR3 sequence reads: CASRDKSSYEQYF. The CDR3 DNA reads as TGTGCCTCCCGGGACAAAAGCTCCTACGAGCAGTACTTC.

This clone has only one observation. This chain connects TRBV6-5 to TRBJ2-3, with unresolved D. Germline V gene data show CDR1 as MNHEY and CDR2 as SVGAGI. Trimming left V 6 bases short and J 3 bases short, with 16 bases between. The CDR3 runs to 15 residues. Here the CDR3 DNA reads TGTGCCAGCAGAAGACTGGGTAAAATGACAGATACGCAGTATTTT. Encoded protein: CASRRLGKMTDTQYF.

The V and J genes are TRBV14 and TRBJ2-7, with D possibly matching TRBD1 (5 bases). The CDR3 spans 14 residues. Deletions cut 4 bases from V and 0 bases from J, with 10 bases between. Germline lookup yields CDR1 SGHDN and CDR2 FVKESK. CDR3 in amino acids: CASSRDRDSYEQYF. The CDR3 DNA reads as TGTGCCAGCAGCCGCGACAGAGACTCCTACGAGCAGTACTTC.

V usage is TRBV28 and J usage is TRBJ1-1; perhaps TRBD1 as D (5 bases). The CDR3 loop spans 19 amino acids. V was pared by 2 bases and J by 1 base, with 23 bases between. Per germline, CDR1 MDHEN and CDR2 SYDVKM. The CDR3 sequence is CASSLVFRAGRGANTEAFF. The CDR3 region has the DNA TGTGCCAGCAGTTTAGTCTTTCGGGCAGGGCGCGGGGCGAACACTGAAGCTTTCTTT. The full variable domain, completed using reference TRBV28 and TRBJ1-1, is DVKVTQSSRYLVKRTGEKVFLECVQDMDHENMFWYRQDPGLGLRLIYFSYDVKMKEKGDIPEGYSVSREKKERFSLILESASTNQTSMYLCASSLVFRAGRGANTEAFFGQGTRLTVV.

This rearrangement joins TRBV5-6 to TRBJ2-7; 7 positions agree with TRBD2. Germline assignment: CDR1 SGHDT and CDR2 YYEEEE. Losses at the gene ends were 5 bases for V and 2 bases for J; bases not matched to a gene: 10. The CDR3 is 15 amino acids. The CDR3 loop is CASSSASGITYEQYF. The CDR3 DNA follows: TGTGCCAGCAGTTCCGCTAGCGGTATAACCTACGAGCAGTACTTC.

The V gene is TRBV4-2, the J gene TRBJ2-1; 10 bases map to TRBD2. The CDR3 covers 15 residues. Per germline, CDR1 LGHNA and CDR2 YNFKEQ. The junction had 3 bases not matched to a gene; V was cut back by 1 base and J by 6 bases. In DNA, the CDR3 is TGTGCCAGCAGCCAAGGGACTAGCGGAGGCAATGAGCAGTTCTTC. It encodes CASSQGTSGGNEQFF.

This clone appeared a few times. The chain combines TRBV7-2 with TRBJ2-7, with TRBD1 matching 7 bases. The germline V gene encodes CDR1 SGHTA and CDR2 FQGNSA. With V trimmed by 0 bases and J by 2 bases, 7 bases remained unmatched. The CDR3 spans 16 residues. CDR3 in amino acids: CASSLALGTEAYEQYF. In DNA form, the CDR3 reads TGTGCCAGCAGCTTAGCGTTGGGGACAGAAGCCTACGAGCAGTACTTC.

This chain connects TRBV28 to TRBJ2-7; TRBD1 matches 9 bases. Per the germline V gene, CDR1 is MDHEN and CDR2 is SYDVKM. CDR3 length: 15 amino acids. J lost 5 bases, V lost 4 bases, and 9 bases had no gene match. The CDR3 sequence is CASSSPGTGPDEQYF. The CDR3 nucleotides are TGTGCCAGCAGTTCACCCGGGACAGGGCCCGACGAGCAGTACTTC.

The rearrangement uses TRBV6-1 and TRBJ2-1; 10 bases are shared with TRBD2. CDR1 and CDR2 (germline): MNHNS, SASEGT. This CDR3 is 15 amino acids long. J lost 8 bases, V lost 7 bases, and 11 bases had no gene match. As DNA, the CDR3 is TGTGCCAGCAAAGGGGCTAGCGGGAGTTCCGATGAGCAGTTCTTC. This encodes CASKGASGSSDEQFF.

The gene calls are TRBV14 and TRBJ2-5; 8 nucleotides agree with TRBD1. The trim removed 3 bases at V and 3 bases at J, leaving 6 bases unmatched. The CDR3 spans 15 residues. Per the germline V gene, CDR1 is SGHDN and CDR2 is FVKESK. CDR3 coding DNA: TGTGCCAGCAGCCAGGACAGGGCCCGAAAAGAGACCCAGTACTTC. Its translation is CASSQDRARKETQYF.

This clone was seen a single time. DNA for the CDR3: TGTGCCAGCAGCTTAGCGTTCGGCAGCTCCTACAATGAGCAGTTCTTC. Translating gives CASSLAFGSSYNEQFF. The chain employs TRBV7-6 and TRBJ2-1; D is ambiguous. Deletions cut 0 bases from V and 0 bases from J, with 9 bases between. The CDR3 totals 16 residues. The germline V gene has CDR1 SGHVS and CDR2 FNYEAQ.